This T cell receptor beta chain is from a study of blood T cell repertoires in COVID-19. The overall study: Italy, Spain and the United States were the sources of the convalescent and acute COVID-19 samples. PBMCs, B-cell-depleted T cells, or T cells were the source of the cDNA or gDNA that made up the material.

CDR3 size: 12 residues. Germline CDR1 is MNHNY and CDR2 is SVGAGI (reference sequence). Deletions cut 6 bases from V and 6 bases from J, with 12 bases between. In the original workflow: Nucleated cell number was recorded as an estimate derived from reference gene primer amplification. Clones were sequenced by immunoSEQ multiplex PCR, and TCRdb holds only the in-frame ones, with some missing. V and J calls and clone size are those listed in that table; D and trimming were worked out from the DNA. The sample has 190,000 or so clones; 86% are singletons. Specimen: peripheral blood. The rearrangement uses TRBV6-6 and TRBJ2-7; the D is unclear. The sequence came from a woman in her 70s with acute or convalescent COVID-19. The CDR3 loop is CASRLERGEQYF. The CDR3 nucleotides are TGTGCCAGCAGGTTGGAACGAGGCGAGCAGTACTTC.